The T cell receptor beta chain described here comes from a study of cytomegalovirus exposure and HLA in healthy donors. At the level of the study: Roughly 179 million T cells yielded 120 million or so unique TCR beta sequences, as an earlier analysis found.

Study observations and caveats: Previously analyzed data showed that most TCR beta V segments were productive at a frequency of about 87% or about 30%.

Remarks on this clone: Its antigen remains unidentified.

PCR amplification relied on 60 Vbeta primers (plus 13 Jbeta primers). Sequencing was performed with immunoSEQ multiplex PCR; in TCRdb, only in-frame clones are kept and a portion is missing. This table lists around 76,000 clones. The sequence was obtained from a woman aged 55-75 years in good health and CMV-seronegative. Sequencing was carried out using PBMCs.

The DNA of the CDR3 is TGTGCCTGGAGTGGGAGGGGTCTCAATGGCTACACCTTC. Amino acids: CAWSGRGLNGYTF. The chain combines TRBV30 with TRBJ1-2; D possibly corresponds to TRBD1 (5 bases). V was cut by 1 base and J by 6 bases, with 12 bases left in between. CDR3 length: 13 residues. Per the germline V gene, CDR1 is GTSNPN and CDR2 is SVGIG (reference sequence).